This entry features one T cell receptor (beta chain) sequence. V dropped 0 bases and J dropped 2 bases, with 5 bases sitting between them. The CDR3 runs 13 residues. Germline V gives CDR1 SGHRS, CDR2 YFSETQ. These data belong to a study of shared clonotypes between healthy human individuals. The protocol was immunoSEQ multiplex PCR, while the TCRdb copy is restricted to in-frame clones and leaves out a portion. The table records 400,000 or so clones, approximately 97% of them present only once. The chain carries TRBV5-1 and TRBJ1-2, with D unresolved. The source material was memory CD8+ T cells sorted from blood. Regarding subset: CD45RO+ cells pooled with CCR7-negative TemRA cells. The receptor comes from a young man in good health. The CDR3 reads CASSLEENYGYTF. Here the CDR3 DNA reads TGCGCCAGCAGCTTGGAAGAAAACTATGGCTACACCTTC.